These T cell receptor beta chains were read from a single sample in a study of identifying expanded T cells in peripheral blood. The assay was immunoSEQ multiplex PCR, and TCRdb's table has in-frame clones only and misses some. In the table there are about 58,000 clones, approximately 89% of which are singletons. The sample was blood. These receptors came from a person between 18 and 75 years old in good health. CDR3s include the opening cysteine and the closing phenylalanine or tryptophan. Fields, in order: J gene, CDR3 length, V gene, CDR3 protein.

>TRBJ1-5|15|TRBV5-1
CASSESGALGQPQHF
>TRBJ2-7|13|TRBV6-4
CASRGLADREQYF
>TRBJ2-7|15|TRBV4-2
CASSQDYGTSYEQYF
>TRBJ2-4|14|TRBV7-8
CASCDRTGSGIQYF
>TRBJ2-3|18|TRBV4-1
CASSQGSSKLYSTDTQYF
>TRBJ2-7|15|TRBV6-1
CASTLMGDPTYEQYF
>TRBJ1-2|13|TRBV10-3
CAISGDAAYGYTF
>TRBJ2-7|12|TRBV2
CASRQGGDEQYF
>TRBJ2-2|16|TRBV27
CASSFRELANTGELFF
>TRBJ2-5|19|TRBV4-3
CASSQGLVGGGAGGETQYF
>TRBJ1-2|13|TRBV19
CASSSRQRYGYTF
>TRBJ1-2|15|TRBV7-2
CASSLDREGGYGYTF
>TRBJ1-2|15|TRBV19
CASSQQFPLNYGYTF
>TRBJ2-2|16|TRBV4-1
CASSPLARGNTGELFF
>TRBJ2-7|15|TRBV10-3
CAIRTPGAYSYEQYF
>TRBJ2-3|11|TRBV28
CASSYTDTQYF
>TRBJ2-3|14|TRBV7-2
CASSLGAGTDTQYF
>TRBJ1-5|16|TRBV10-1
CASSESDRGPSQPQHF
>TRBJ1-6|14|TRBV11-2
CASSPPGRTSPLHF
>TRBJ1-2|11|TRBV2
CASSRENGYTF
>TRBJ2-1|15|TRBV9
CASSVDLAGAGEQFF
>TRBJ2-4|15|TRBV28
CASSIKGIAKNIQYF
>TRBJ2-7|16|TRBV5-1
CASSLDRTGKYDEQYF
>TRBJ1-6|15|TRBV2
CASSAGQPNNSPLHF
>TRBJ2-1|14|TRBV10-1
CASSESQDYNEQFF
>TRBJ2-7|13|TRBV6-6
CASSTDSYYEQYF
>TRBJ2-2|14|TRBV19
CASQSGGAVGELFF
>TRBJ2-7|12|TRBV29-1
CSVEEGSYEQYF
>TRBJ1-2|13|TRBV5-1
CASSLASGYGYTF
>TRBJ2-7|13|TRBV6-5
CASSYSMRGEQYF
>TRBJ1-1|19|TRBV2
CASSGIRWDRAPGNTEAFF
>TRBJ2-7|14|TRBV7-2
CASSLAGGRNEQYF
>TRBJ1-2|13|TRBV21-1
CASSPSMENGYTF
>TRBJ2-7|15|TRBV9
CASSVGTGRGDEQYF
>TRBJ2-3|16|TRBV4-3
CASSQEGDIGADTQYF
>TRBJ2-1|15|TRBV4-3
CASSRTSGGLNEQFF
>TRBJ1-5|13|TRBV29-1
CSVGGQVGQPQHF
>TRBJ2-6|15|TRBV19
CASSTSGGGANVLTF
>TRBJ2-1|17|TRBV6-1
CASSERPTGWGYNEQFF
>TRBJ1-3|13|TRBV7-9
CASTMGAGNTIYF
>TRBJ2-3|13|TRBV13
CATGSPSFDTQYF
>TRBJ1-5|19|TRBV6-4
CASSSKNAQGGLSNQPQHF
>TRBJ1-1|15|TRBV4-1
CASSQDGLMNTEAFF
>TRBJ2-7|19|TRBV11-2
CASSPISRRRQASSYEQYF
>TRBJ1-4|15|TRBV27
CASSFSGQYNEKLFF
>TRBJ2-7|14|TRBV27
CASKAAGGNYEQYF
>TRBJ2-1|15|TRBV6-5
CASTPTGGAYNEQFF
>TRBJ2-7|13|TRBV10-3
CAISPDFSYEQYF
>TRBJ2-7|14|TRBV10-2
CASSELAGGYEQYF
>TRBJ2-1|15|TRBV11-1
CASSPALRIYNEQFF
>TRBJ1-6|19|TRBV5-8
CASSEPGQERLRSFSPLHF
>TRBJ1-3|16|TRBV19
CASSINGVNSGNTIYF
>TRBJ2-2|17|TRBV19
CASSIDLWGQNTGELFF
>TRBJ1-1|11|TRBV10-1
CASRRWGQAFF
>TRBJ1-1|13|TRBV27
CASGYRMNTEAFF
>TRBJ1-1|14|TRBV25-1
CASSKGHQNTEAFF
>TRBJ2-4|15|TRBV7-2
CASSPRTSGASIQYF
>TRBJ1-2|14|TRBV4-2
CASSQDRENYGYTF
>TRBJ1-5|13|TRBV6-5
CASKRGQGQPQHF